This entry lists 13 T cell receptor beta chains sequenced from one sample in a study of shared clonotypes between healthy human individuals. The assay was immunoSEQ multiplex PCR, and TCRdb's table has in-frame clones only and misses some. The sample yields nearly 750,000 clones, over 55% seen once. Sequenced: memory CD4+ T cells sorted from blood. Subset noted: CD45RA-negative fraction. These receptors came from a woman aged 25 to 39 in good health.

J is TRBJ1-4 and V is TRBV30; a weak D match, TRBD1 (6 bases). Trimming took 2 bases from V and 6 from J, leaving 13 bases between them. This CDR3 region has 14 residues. CDR1 is GTSNPN and CDR2 is SVGIG in the germline V gene (reference sequence). CDR3 nucleotides: TGTGCCTGGAGTCACAGGGCAGGGGATGAAAAACTGTTTTTT. It codes for CAWSHRAGDEKLFF.

This clone was observed a few times. J is TRBJ1-1 and V is TRBV27, with a weak D call TRBD1 (6 bases). Germline values: CDR1 MNHEY, CDR2 SMNVEV (reference sequence). This CDR3 contains 13 residues. Trimming stripped 8 bases from V and 1 base from J, with 11 bases between. The CDR3 DNA is TGTGCCAGCGGGGGGCAGTGGAACACTGAAGCTTTCTTT. Amino acid sequence: CASGGQWNTEAFF.

The V call is TRBV20-1, the J call TRBJ2-2; D not certain. Germline lookup yields CDR1 DFQATT and CDR2 SNEGSKA (reference sequence). Trimming left V 5 bases short and J 6 bases short, with 7 bases between. The length of the CDR3 is 11 residues. DNA for the CDR3: TGCAGTGCTCATTACCCCGGGGAGCTGTTTTTT. This translates into CSAHYPGELFF.

The count of this clone is one. The chain recombines TRBV6-1 with TRBJ2-1; 8 positions match TRBD1. V lost 4 bases, J lost 8 bases, and 7 bases stayed unmatched. CDR1 and CDR2 from the germline V gene are MNHNS and SASEGT. This CDR3 has 14 residues. The CDR3 region has the DNA TGTGCCAGCAGTGGAGACAGGGGTTTCCATGAGCAGTTCTTC. Translating gives CASSGDRGFHEQFF.

This clone was detected a few times. The V and J genes are TRBV30 and TRBJ2-4; D is ambiguous. CDR1 and CDR2 from the germline V gene are GTSNPN and SVGIG (reference sequence). V dropped 3 bases and J dropped 7 bases, with 10 bases sitting between them. This CDR3 contains 12 residues. CDR3 sequence (DNA): TGTGCCTGGAGCTCCCTAGGGAACATTCAGTACTTC. Amino acids: CAWSSLGNIQYF.

This clone occurred once. The chain recombines TRBV11-2 with TRBJ2-1, with TRBD2 identical over 12 bases. V lost 5 bases, J lost 9 bases, and 11 bases stayed unmatched. The CDR3 loop spans 16 amino acids. Germline CDR1 reads SGHAT; CDR2 reads FQNNGV. The CDR3 is CASSPWTSGVNGEQFF. CDR3 DNA sequence: TGTGCCAGCAGCCCCTGGACTAGCGGGGTGAACGGTGAGCAGTTCTTC.

V gene TRBV2 combines with J gene TRBJ2-2; 7 bases are shared with TRBD1. The V segment lost 6 bases and the J segment 5 bases; nucleotides outside the gene matches: 0. Per germline, CDR1 SNHLY and CDR2 FYNNEI. The CDR3 is made up of 12 amino acids. The CDR3 DNA sequence: TGTGCCAGCAGGGGACAGACCGGGGAGCTGTTTTTT. It codes for CASRGQTGELFF.

This clone appeared once. The gene calls are TRBV6-1 and TRBJ2-5; 8 positions match TRBD1. The CDR3 runs 12 residues. Germline loops: CDR1 MNHNS, CDR2 SASEGT. Trimming took 8 bases from V and 5 from J; bases not matched to a gene: 4. CDR3 sequence: CASRQGRETQYF. In DNA, the CDR3 is TGTGCCAGCCGACAGGGGAGGGAGACCCAGTACTTC.

The V and J genes are TRBV25-1 and TRBJ1-1; 9 nucleotides agree with TRBD1. Germline V gene data show CDR1 as MGHDK and CDR2 as SYGVNS. J lost 5 bases, V lost 9 bases, and 7 bases had no gene match. CDR3 length: 13 amino acids. The CDR3 DNA is TGTGCCAGTAGGGACAGGGCCGCAACTGAAGCTTTCTTT. Translating it yields CASRDRAATEAFF.

This clone was seen more than once but under ten times. V usage is TRBV2 and J usage is TRBJ1-4; D unclear. Trimming shortened V by 2 bases and J by 7 bases, and 5 bases separated the two germline ends. The CDR3 covers 12 residues. Looked up from germline, CDR1 is SNHLY and CDR2 is FYNNEI. As DNA, the CDR3 is TGTGCCAGCAGTGAAAGGGTTGAAAAACTGTTTTTT. It translates to CASSERVEKLFF.

To note about this clone: Within the sample, other DNA sequences also encode this same CDR3. The chain links TRBV18 to TRBJ2-7, with D hard to call. Trimming took off 2 bases at V and 4 bases at J, with 6 bases between the two ends. CDR1 KGHSH and CDR2 LQKENI come from the germline V gene. The CDR3 is 12 amino acids. CDR3 bases: TGTGCCAGCTCACCAGCTGGTTACGAGCAGTACTTC. It is translated as CASSPAGYEQYF.

This clone was found a few times. J is TRBJ1-5 and V is TRBV6-5, with 8 positions matching TRBD1. Germline CDR1 MNHEY, CDR2 SVGAGI. J was trimmed by 7 bases and V by 6 bases; bases with no gene match: 5. The CDR3 runs to 13 residues. The CDR3 protein is CASRLDRAQPQHF. In DNA, the CDR3 is TGTGCCAGCAGACTGGACAGGGCACAGCCCCAGCATTTT.

The chain carries TRBV28 and TRBJ1-1; no clear D. Per germline, CDR1 MDHEN and CDR2 SYDVKM. This CDR3 comprises 14 residues. V lost 3 bases and J lost 1, with 9 bases in between. The DNA for the CDR3 is TGTGCCAGCAGTTTGACAAACAGGAACACTGAAGCTTTCTTT. It translates to CASSLTNRNTEAFF.